This T cell receptor (beta chain) was retrieved from a study of blood T cell repertoires in COVID-19. Study summary: Acute and convalescent COVID-19 samples came from the United States, Italy and Spain. PBMCs, B-cell-depleted T cells, or T cells were the source of the cDNA or gDNA that made up the material.

The authors' processing: Researchers report that nucleated cell counts were estimated from reference gene primer amplification. Method: immunoSEQ multiplex PCR; TCRdb's copy keeps in-frame clones and lacks some. V and J calls and clone size are copied from that table; D and trimming were computed from the DNA. The sample consists of over 100,000 clones, approximately 89% of them appearing once. V lost 0 bases and J lost 6; bases outside the gene matches: 4. Germline V gene data show CDR1 as SGHRS and CDR2 as YFSETQ. CDR3 size: 15 residues. This sequence joins TRBV5-1 and TRBJ2-3; 10 bases are shared with TRBD1. Specimen: peripheral blood. The clonotype was recovered from a middle-aged man with acute or convalescent COVID-19. The CDR3, as DNA: TGCGCCAGCAGCTTGGGGGACAGGGGTTGGGATACGCAGTATTTT. It encodes CASSLGDRGWDTQYF.